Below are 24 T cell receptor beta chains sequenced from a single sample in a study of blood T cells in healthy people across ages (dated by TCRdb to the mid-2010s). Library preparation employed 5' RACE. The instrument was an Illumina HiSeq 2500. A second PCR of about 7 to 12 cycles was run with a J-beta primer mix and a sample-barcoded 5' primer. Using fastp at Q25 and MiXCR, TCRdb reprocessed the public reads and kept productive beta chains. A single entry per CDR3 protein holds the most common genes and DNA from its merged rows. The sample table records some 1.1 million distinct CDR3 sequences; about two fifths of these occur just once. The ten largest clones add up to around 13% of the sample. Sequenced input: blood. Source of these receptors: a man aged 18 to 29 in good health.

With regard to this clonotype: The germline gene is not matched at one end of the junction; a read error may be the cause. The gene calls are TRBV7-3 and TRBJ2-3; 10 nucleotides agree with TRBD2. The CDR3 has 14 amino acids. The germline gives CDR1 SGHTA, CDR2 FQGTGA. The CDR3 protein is CASSPSGGTNTQYF. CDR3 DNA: TGTGCCAGCAGCCCTAGCGGGGGCACAAATACGCAGTATTTT.

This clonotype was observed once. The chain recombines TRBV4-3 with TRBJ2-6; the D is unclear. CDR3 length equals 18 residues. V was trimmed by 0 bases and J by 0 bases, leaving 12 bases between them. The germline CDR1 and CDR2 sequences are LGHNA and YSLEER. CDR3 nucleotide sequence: TGCGCCAGCAGCCAAGATAACACGTTACACTCTGGGGCCAACGTCCTGACTTTC. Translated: CASSQDNTLHSGANVLTF.

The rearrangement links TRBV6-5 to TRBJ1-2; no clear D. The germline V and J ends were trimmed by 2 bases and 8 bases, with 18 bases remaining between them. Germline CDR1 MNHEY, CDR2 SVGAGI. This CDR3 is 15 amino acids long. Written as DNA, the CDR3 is TGTGCCAGCAGTTACGAGGGAATATGGACGGAGGGCTACACCTTC. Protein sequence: CASSYEGIWTEGYTF.

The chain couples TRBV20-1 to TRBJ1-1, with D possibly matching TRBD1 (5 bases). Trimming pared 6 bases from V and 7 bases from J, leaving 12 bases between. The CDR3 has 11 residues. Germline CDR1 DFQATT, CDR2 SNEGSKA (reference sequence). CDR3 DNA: TGCAGTGCCGCTAGGGGAGTTGAAGCTTTCTTT. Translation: CSAARGVEAFF.

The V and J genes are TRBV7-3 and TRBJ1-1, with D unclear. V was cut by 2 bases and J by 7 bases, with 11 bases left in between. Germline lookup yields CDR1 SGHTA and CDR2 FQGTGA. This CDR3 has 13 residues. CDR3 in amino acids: CASSLGGASEAFF. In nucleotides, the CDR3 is TGTGCCAGCAGCTTAGGAGGCGCCAGTGAAGCTTTCTTT.

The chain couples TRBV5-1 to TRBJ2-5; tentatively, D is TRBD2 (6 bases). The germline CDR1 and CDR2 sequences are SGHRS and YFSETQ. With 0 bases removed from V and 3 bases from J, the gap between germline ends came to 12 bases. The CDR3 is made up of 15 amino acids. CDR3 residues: CASSLGSRGKETQYF. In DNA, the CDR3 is TGCGCCAGCAGCTTGGGTTCCCGGGGGAAAGAGACCCAGTACTTC.

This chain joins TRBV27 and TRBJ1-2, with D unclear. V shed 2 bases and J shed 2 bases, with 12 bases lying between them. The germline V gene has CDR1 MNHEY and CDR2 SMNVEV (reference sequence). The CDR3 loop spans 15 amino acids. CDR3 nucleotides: TGTGCCAGCAGTTTAATGGTCTTCCCGAACTATGGCTACACCTTC. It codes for CASSLMVFPNYGYTF.

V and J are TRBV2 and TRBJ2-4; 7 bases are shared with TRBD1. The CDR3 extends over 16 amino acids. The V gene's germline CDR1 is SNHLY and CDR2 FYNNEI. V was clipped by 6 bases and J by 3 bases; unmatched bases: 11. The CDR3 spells CASRLGGLIGKNIQYF. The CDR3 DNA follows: TGTGCCAGCAGGCTAGGGGGCCTTATCGGCAAAAACATTCAGTACTTC. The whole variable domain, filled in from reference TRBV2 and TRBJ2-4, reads EPEVTQTPSHQVTQMGQEVILRCVPISNHLYFYWYRQILGQKVEFLVSFYNNEISEKSEIFDDQFSVERPDGSNFTLKIRSTKLEDSAMYFCASRLGGLIGKNIQYFGAGTRLSVL.

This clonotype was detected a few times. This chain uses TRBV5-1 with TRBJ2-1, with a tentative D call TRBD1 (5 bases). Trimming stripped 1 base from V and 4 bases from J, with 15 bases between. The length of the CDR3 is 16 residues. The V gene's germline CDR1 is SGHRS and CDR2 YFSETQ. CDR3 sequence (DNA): TGCGCCAGCAGCTTGATCGGTGACAGATCGTACAATGAGCAGTTCTTC. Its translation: CASSLIGDRSYNEQFF.

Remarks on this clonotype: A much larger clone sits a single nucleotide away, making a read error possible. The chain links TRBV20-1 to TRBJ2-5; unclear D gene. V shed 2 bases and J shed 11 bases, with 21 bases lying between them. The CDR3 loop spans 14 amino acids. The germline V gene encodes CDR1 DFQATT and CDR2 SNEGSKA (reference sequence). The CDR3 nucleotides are TGCAGTGCTAGATTAATCGACAATCCCTACAAGCAGTACTTC. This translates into CSARLIDNPYKQYF.

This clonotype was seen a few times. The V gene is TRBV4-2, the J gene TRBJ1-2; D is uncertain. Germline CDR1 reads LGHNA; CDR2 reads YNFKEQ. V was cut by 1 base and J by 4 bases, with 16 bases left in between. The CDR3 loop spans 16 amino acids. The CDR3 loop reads CASSQGIAGDLYGYTF. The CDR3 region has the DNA TGTGCCAGCAGCCAAGGAATAGCAGGCGATCTCTATGGCTACACCTTC.

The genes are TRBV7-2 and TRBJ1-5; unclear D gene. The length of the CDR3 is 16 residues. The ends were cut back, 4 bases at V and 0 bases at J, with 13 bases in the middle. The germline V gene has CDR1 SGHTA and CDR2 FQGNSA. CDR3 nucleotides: TGTGCCAGCAGCTCCGATAACCCTTATAGCAATCAGCCCCAGCATTTT. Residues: CASSSDNPYSNQPQHF.

The CDR3 coding sequence is TGTGCCAGCACCTTCGGACGGAGTGAAGCTTTCTTT. Amino acid sequence: CASTFGRSEAFF. J is TRBJ1-1 and V is TRBV12-3 or TRBV12-4; D uncertain. The length of the CDR3 is 12 residues. V lost 7 bases to trimming and J lost 7 bases, with 13 bases between them.

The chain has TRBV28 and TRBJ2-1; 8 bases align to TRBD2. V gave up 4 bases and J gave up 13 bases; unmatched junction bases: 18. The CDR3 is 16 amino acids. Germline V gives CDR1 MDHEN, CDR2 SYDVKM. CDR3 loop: CASSSSSGAGEETQFF. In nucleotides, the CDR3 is TGTGCCAGCAGTTCCAGTTCAGGAGCGGGGGAAGAGACCCAGTTCTTC.

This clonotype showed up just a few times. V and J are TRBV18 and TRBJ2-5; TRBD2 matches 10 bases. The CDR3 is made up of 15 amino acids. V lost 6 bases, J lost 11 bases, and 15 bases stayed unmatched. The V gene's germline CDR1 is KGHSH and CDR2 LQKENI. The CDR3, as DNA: TGTGCCAGCTCGACGCTAGCGGGGGCCTACAATGAGCAGTACTTC. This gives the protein CASSTLAGAYNEQYF.

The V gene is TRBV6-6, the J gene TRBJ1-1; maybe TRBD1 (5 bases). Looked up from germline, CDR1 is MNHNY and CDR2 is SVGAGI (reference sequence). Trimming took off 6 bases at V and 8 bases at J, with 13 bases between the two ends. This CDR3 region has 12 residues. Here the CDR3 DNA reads TGTGCCAGCAGCACGGGACGGCAAGAAGCTTTCTTT. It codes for CASSTGRQEAFF.

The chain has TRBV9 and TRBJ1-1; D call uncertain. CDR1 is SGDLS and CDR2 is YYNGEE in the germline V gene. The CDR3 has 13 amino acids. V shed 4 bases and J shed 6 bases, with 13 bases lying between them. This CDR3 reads CASSPTASPEAFF. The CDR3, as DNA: TGTGCCAGCAGCCCAACAGCGTCCCCTGAAGCTTTCTTT.

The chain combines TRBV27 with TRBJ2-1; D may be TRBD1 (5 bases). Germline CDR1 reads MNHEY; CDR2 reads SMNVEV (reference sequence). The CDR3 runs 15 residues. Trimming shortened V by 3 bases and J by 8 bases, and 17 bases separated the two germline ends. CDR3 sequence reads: CASSFADTAHDEQFF. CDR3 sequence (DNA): TGTGCCAGCAGTTTTGCGGACACCGCTCATGATGAGCAGTTCTTC.

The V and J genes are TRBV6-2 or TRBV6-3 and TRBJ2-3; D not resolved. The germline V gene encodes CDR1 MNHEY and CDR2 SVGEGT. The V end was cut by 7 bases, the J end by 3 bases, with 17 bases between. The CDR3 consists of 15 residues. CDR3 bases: TGTGCCAGCATCCCGGGCGGTCGGAGTACAGATACGCAGTATTTT. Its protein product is CASIPGGRSTDTQYF.

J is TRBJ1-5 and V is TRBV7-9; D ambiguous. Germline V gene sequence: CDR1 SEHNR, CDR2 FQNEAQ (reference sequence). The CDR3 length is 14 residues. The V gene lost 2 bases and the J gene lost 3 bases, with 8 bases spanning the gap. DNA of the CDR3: TGTGCCAGCAGCTTATCAACAGACAATCAGCCCCAGCATTTT. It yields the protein CASSLSTDNQPQHF.

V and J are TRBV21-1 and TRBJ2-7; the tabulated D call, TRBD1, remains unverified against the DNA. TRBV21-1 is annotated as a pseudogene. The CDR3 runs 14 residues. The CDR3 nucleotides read TGTGCCCGCAGAAACGGGACGTCTTCCTACGAGCAGTACTTC. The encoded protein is CARRNGTSSYEQYF.

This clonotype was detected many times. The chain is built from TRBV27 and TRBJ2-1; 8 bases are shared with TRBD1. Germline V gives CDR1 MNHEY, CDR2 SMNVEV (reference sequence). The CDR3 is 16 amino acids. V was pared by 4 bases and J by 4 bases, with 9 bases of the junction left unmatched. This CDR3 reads CASSSDRGGSYNEQFF. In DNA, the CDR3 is TGTGCCAGCAGTTCTGACAGGGGCGGGTCTTACAATGAGCAGTTCTTC.

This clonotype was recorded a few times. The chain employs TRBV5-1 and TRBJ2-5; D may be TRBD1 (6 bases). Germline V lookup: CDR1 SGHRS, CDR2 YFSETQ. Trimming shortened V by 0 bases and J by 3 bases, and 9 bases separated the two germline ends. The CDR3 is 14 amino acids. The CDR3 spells CASSLEPGEETQYF. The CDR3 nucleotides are TGCGCCAGCAGCTTGGAACCAGGGGAAGAGACCCAGTACTTC.

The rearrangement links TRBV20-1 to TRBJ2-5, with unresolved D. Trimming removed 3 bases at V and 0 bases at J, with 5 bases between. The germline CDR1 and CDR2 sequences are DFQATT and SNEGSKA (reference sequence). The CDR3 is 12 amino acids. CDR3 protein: CSASQYQETQYF. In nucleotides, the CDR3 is TGCAGTGCTAGCCAGTACCAAGAGACCCAGTACTTC.